These 25 T cell receptor beta chains originate from one sample sequenced in a study of blood T cell repertoires in COVID-19. TCRdb's table, derived via immunoSEQ multiplex PCR, lists solely in-frame clones and lacks some. The table lists 80,000 or so clones, approximately 78% of them singletons. Input material: peripheral blood. The receptors were sampled from a woman aged 60-70 years with acute or convalescent COVID-19.

This chain uses TRBV7-9 with TRBJ2-5, with 7 nucleotides matching TRBD2. CDR1 and CDR2 (germline): SEHNR, FQNEAQ (reference sequence). Trimming at V came to 3 bases and at J to 3 bases, leaving 1 base not matched to a gene. This CDR3 spans 13 amino acids. The CDR3 region is CASSFGGEETQYF. CDR3 DNA sequence: TGTGCCAGCAGCTTTGGGGGGGAAGAGACCCAGTACTTC.

J is TRBJ1-2 and V is TRBV6-6, with D possibly TRBD1 on 6 matching bases. Germline CDR1 reads MNHNY; CDR2 reads SVGAGI (reference sequence). This CDR3 spans 13 amino acids. Trimming cost V 6 bases and J 2 bases, with 10 bases left between them. Here the CDR3 reads CASSSTGNYGYTF. In DNA form, the CDR3 reads TGTGCCAGCAGCTCGACAGGAAACTATGGCTACACCTTC.

The chain joins TRBV29-1 to TRBJ2-3; D is perhaps TRBD1 (7 bases). The germline V and J ends were trimmed by 3 bases and 5 bases, with 12 bases remaining between them. CDR3 length equals 13 residues. Germline CDR1 is SQVTM and CDR2 is ANQGSEA. CDR3 protein: CSVDNRGGDTQYF. The DNA for the CDR3 is TGCAGCGTTGACAACAGGGGAGGAGATACGCAGTATTTT.

J is TRBJ2-1 and V is TRBV24-1, with TRBD1 matching over 8 bases. Trimming removed 6 bases from V and 4 bases from J; junction bases left unmatched: 4. Germline CDR1 and CDR2: KGHDR and SFDVKD. The CDR3 covers 14 residues. The CDR3 loop is CATSRDRRYNEQFF. As DNA, the CDR3 is TGTGCCACCAGTCGGGACAGGAGATACAATGAGCAGTTCTTC.

The V and J genes are TRBV6-1 and TRBJ2-5, with D possibly being TRBD2 (6 bases). Germline CDR1 MNHNS, CDR2 SASEGT. V dropped 0 bases and J dropped 1 base, with 6 bases sitting between them. This CDR3 is 14 amino acids long. CDR3 region: CASSEAGGQETQYF. CDR3 DNA: TGTGCCAGCAGTGAAGCGGGGGGCCAAGAGACCCAGTACTTC.

The chain has TRBV30 and TRBJ1-1; D perhaps matches TRBD1 (5 bases). The CDR3 sequence is 14 residues long. V was clipped by 6 bases and J by 0 bases, with 14 bases between them. CDR1 and CDR2 from the germline V gene are GTSNPN and SVGIG (reference sequence). In DNA, the CDR3 is TGTGCCTGTTCCAGGGCCTTTTTGAACACTGAAGCTTTCTTT. Translating it yields CACSRAFLNTEAFF.

The chain has TRBV28 and TRBJ1-1, with 10 bases aligning to TRBD1. V was pared by 5 bases and J by 4 bases, with 10 bases of the junction left unmatched. Germline CDR1 MDHEN, CDR2 SYDVKM. The CDR3 extends over 16 amino acids. CDR3 sequence (DNA): TGTGCCAGCAGTACCCGGGACAGGGGCTTCATCACTGAAGCTTTCTTT. Residues: CASSTRDRGFITEAFF.

The CDR3 DNA sequence: TGTGCCAGCAGCCCCTGGACAGGATCTGGAAACACCATATATTTT. Translation gives CASSPWTGSGNTIYF. The V call is TRBV9, the J call TRBJ1-3; 7 positions agree with TRBD1. With 4 bases clipped from V and 1 base from J, the junction kept 5 bases outside the gene matches. Looked up from germline, CDR1 is SGDLS and CDR2 is YYNGEE. The CDR3 contains 15 residues.

CDR3: CASSLAGGEANYGYTF. CDR3 nucleotides: TGTGCCAGCAGCTTGGCCGGGGGGGAAGCTAACTATGGCTACACCTTC. The V gene is TRBV5-4, the J gene TRBJ1-2; weak D call: TRBD1 (5 bases). Trimming took off 0 bases at V and 0 bases at J, with 12 bases between the two ends. This CDR3 has 16 residues. The germline CDR1 and CDR2 sequences are SGHNT and YYREEE (reference sequence).

The genes are TRBV7-2 and TRBJ2-7; 7 bases align to TRBD1. Per germline, CDR1 SGHTA and CDR2 FQGNSA. The CDR3 loop spans 15 amino acids. The J segment lost 6 bases and the V segment lost 5 bases, leaving 13 bases of the junction unmatched. The DNA of the CDR3 is TGTGCCAGCAGCCATGAAATGACAGGGAAAACCGAGCAGTACTTC. As protein: CASSHEMTGKTEQYF. Full variable domain (rest looked up from reference TRBV7-2 and TRBJ2-7): GAGVSQSPSNKVTEKGKDVELRCDPISGHTALYWYRQSLGQGLEFLIYFQGNSAPDKSGLPSDRFSAERTGGSVSTLTIQRTQQEDSAVYLCASSHEMTGKTEQYFGPGTRLTVT.

The V call is TRBV19, the J call TRBJ1-1; TRBD1 aligns across 8 bases. In germline, CDR1 is LNHDA, CDR2 SQIVND (reference sequence). CDR3 length: 13 amino acids. Germline trimming cut 6 bases from V and 4 bases from J; bases unmatched to any gene: 4. This CDR3 reads CASSQQGGTEAFF. The CDR3 DNA sequence: TGTGCCAGTAGCCAACAGGGGGGCACTGAAGCTTTCTTT.

This chain connects TRBV29-1 to TRBJ2-1, with 7 bases that match TRBD1. The CDR3 is made up of 15 amino acids. CDR1 is SQVTM, CDR2 ANQGSEA, per germline. Germline trimming cut 3 bases from V and 4 bases from J; bases unmatched to any gene: 9. The DNA of the CDR3 is TGCAGCGTTGATACAGGGGTCCCGCCGTACAATGAGCAGTTCTTC. This codes for CSVDTGVPPYNEQFF.

This clone appeared once. V gene TRBV13 combines with J gene TRBJ2-7; D unresolved. Germline CDR1 reads PRHDT; CDR2 reads FYEKMQ (reference sequence). CDR3 length: 15 residues. V was clipped by 5 bases and J by 3 bases, with 17 bases between them. The CDR3 protein is CASSAYEKNNYEQYF. CDR3 sequence (DNA): TGTGCCAGCAGCGCTTACGAAAAAAACAACTACGAGCAGTACTTC.

The chain is built from TRBV5-1 and TRBJ2-2, with D tentatively TRBD2 (6 bases). The germline CDR1 and CDR2 sequences are SGHRS and YFSETQ. CDR3 length equals 14 residues. Between the trimmed V and J ends, which lost 1 base and 5 bases, there was a span of 9 bases. In nucleotides, the CDR3 is TGCGCCAGCAGCTTGCGCGGGGAGACCGGGGAGCTGTTTTTT. Protein: CASSLRGETGELFF.

Points on this clone: An end of the junction differs from the germline gene, which may be a read error. The genes are TRBV6-1 and TRBJ2-3, with 7 bases matching TRBD2. From germline, CDR1 is MNHNS and CDR2 SASEGT. CDR3 length: 12 amino acids. Written as DNA, the CDR3 is TGTGCCAGCAGTGAGGGAGTGGGGGGGGTGAATTTT. Protein sequence: CASSEGVGGVNF.

This chain links TRBV4-3 with TRBJ1-6; no reliable D call. The germline V gene has CDR1 LGHNA and CDR2 YSLEER. The length of the CDR3 is 15 residues. The V end lost 0 bases, the J end lost 6 bases, and 9 bases lay between the germline ends. The CDR3 nucleotides are TGCGCCAGCAGCCAAGAAACAGTAACTAATTCACCCCTCCACTTT. This translates into CASSQETVTNSPLHF.

The chain couples TRBV2 to TRBJ1-2; D unresolved. There are 13 residues in the CDR3. V shed 7 bases and J shed 5 bases, with 14 bases lying between them. The germline CDR1 and CDR2 sequences are SNHLY and FYNNEI. CDR3 amino acids: CASIASRIYGYTF. For the CDR3, the DNA is TGTGCCAGCATTGCGTCCAGGATTTATGGCTACACCTTC.

This clone was observed a single time. V is TRBV7-2 and J is TRBJ2-1; D possibly corresponds to TRBD2 (7 bases). This CDR3 region has 17 residues. Trimming took off 1 base at V and 0 bases at J, with 13 bases between the two ends. Germline V CDR1 and CDR2: SGHTA, FQGNSA. CDR3 in DNA: TGTGCCAGCAGCTTAGTAGGCGGGGGCCACTCCTACAATGAGCAGTTCTTC. It yields the protein CASSLVGGGHSYNEQFF.

The chain joins TRBV19 to TRBJ1-6, with 9 positions matching TRBD1. Per germline, CDR1 LNHDA and CDR2 SQIVND (reference sequence). Trimming cost V 7 bases and J 6 bases; bases outside gene matches: 7. CDR3 length: 15 amino acids. The CDR3 reads CASTMGDRVNSPLHF. CDR3 in DNA: TGTGCCAGTACCATGGGGGACAGGGTTAATTCACCCCTCCACTTT.

The V call is TRBV18, the J call TRBJ1-2; 10 bases align to TRBD1. The CDR3 runs to 17 residues. CDR1 KGHSH and CDR2 LQKENI come from the germline V gene. Germline trimming cut 2 bases from V and 8 bases from J; bases unmatched to any gene: 14. CDR3 residues: CASSPEGGGQGGRGYTF. CDR3 in DNA: TGTGCCAGCTCACCAGAAGGTGGAGGACAGGGGGGTAGAGGCTACACCTTC.

DNA for the CDR3: TGTGCCAGCAGCCCAAACGGGGGTGCCAACACAGATACGCAGTATTTT. Translating gives CASSPNGGANTDTQYF. The chain carries TRBV7-3 and TRBJ2-3, with D possibly TRBD2 on 6 matching bases. CDR3 length equals 16 residues. From germline, CDR1 is SGHTA and CDR2 FQGTGA. V lost 5 bases, J lost 2 bases, and 17 bases lay in between.

The J gene is TRBJ1-1, the V gene TRBV5-1, with 12 bases lining up with TRBD1. Germline CDR1 is SGHRS and CDR2 is YFSETQ. The CDR3 has 18 amino acids. With V trimmed by 0 bases and J by 5 bases, 11 bases remained unmatched. CDR3 coding DNA: TGCGCCAGCAGCTTGGGGCGGGACAGGGGGCTTTTGAGGACTGAAGCTTTCTTT. This sequence encodes CASSLGRDRGLLRTEAFF.

The chain has TRBV24-1 and TRBJ2-1; no reliable D call. Germline CDR1 KGHDR, CDR2 SFDVKD. The CDR3 length is 17 residues. V was trimmed by 0 bases and J by 8 bases, leaving 19 bases between them. The CDR3 sequence: CATSDLPERSPRDEQFF. The DNA of the CDR3 is TGTGCCACCAGTGATTTGCCGGAGAGAAGCCCTCGGGATGAGCAGTTCTTC.

The rearrangement links TRBV4-3 to TRBJ2-7; D ambiguous. The V gene lost 0 bases and the J gene lost 0 bases, with 9 bases spanning the gap. Germline V gives CDR1 LGHNA, CDR2 YSLEER. The CDR3 is made up of 15 amino acids. CDR3 protein: CASSQDTESSYEQYF. The CDR3 bases are TGCGCCAGCAGCCAAGATACAGAGAGCTCCTACGAGCAGTACTTC.

J is TRBJ1-1 and V is TRBV27; D perhaps matches TRBD1 (6 bases). Germline V gives CDR1 MNHEY, CDR2 SMNVEV (reference sequence). Between the trimmed V and J ends, which lost 6 bases and 3 bases, there was a span of 23 bases. The CDR3 is 17 amino acids. The CDR3 here is CASRLAGGARGDTEAFF. For the CDR3, the DNA is TGTGCCAGCAGGCTTGCGGGGGGCGCACGGGGCGACACTGAAGCTTTCTTT.